This TCR beta chain was captured by sequencing in a study of shared clonotypes between healthy human individuals. The table came from immunoSEQ multiplex PCR; TCRdb's copy has only in-frame clones and leaves some out. The sample includes nearly 2 million clones, about 95% of them seen just once. Comment on this clone: The sample holds other DNA sequences that translate to the same CDR3.

Naive CD8 cells, CD45RO-negative and positively selected for CCR7, excluded terminally differentiated effector memory CD45RA+ cells. V lost 0 bases, J lost 1 base, and 7 bases lay in between. Germline assignment: CDR1 MGHRA and CDR2 YSYEKL. The CDR3 loop spans 14 amino acids. This chain joins TRBV4-1 and TRBJ2-7; D ambiguous. Sequenced sample: naive CD8+ T cells sorted from blood. The sequence was obtained from a man younger than 35 in good health. The CDR3 reads CASSQDRGSYEQYF. The DNA of the CDR3 is TGCGCCAGCAGCCAAGATAGAGGTTCCTACGAGCAGTACTTC.